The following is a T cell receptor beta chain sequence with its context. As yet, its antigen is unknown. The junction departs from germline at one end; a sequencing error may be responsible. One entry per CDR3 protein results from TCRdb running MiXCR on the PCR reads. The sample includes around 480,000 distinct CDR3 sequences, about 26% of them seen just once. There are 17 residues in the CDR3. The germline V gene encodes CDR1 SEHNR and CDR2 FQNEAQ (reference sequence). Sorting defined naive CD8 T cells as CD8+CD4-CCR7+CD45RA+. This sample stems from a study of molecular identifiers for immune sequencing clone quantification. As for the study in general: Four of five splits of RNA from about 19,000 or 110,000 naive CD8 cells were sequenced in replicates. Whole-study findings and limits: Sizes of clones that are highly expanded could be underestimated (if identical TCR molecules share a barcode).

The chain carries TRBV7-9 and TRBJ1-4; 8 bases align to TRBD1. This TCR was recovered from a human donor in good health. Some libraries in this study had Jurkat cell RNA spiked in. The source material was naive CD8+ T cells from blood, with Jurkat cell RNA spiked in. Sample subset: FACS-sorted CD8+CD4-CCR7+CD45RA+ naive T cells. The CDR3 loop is CVSSFQSPGGAGEKLFF. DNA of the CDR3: TGTGTCAGCAGCTTTCAAAGTCCAGGGGGCGCCGGTGAAAAACTGTTTTTT.